The rows below give T cell receptor beta chains drawn from one sample of a study of control samples from healthy donors and cancer patients. TCRdb keeps only in-frame clones here, not all; method: immunoSEQ multiplex PCR. Of 45,000 to 60,000 clones listed, about 95% are singletons. The source material was blood. The receptors shown here come from a man aged 25 to 40 in good health. CDR3s include the opening cysteine and the closing phenylalanine or tryptophan. Each record gives: J gene, clone size, V gene, D gene, CDR3 protein, CDR3 DNA. A D gene is named only where the DNA matches it firmly. Clone size, where shown, is once, few, many, or a class for clones that have expanded.

TRBJ1-1 NA TRBV13 NA CASSLDGRTEAFF TGTGCCAGCAGCTTAGACGGGCGGACTGAAGCTTTCTTT
TRBJ1-1 NA TRBV12-3/TRBV12-4 NA CASSLQGGTEAFF TGTGCCAGCAGTTTACAGGGAGGCACTGAAGCTTTCTTT
TRBJ1-1 once TRBV30 TRBD1 CAWGGQGATEAFF TGTGCCTGGGGGGGACAGGGGGCCACTGAAGCTTTCTTT
TRBJ2-3 NA TRBV5-4 NA CASSPPEGDTDTQYF TGTGCCAGCAGCCCACCCGAAGGGGACACAGATACGCAGTATTTT
TRBJ2-2 NA TRBV4-1 TRBD1 CASSRTGAAGELFF TGCGCCAGCAGTCGCACAGGGGCGGCCGGGGAGCTGTTTTTT
TRBJ1-2 NA TRBV15 NA CATSPYGKGPNYGYTF TGTGCCACCAGCCCCTACGGTAAGGGGCCGAACTATGGCTACACCTTC
TRBJ2-5 few TRBV4-2 TRBD2 CASSQDRGGQETQYF TGTGCCAGCAGCCAAGATCGGGGGGGCCAAGAGACCCAGTACTTC
TRBJ2-2 NA TRBV7-2 TRBD1 CASSTRQGRTGELFF TGTGCCAGCAGCACCCGACAGGGGAGGACCGGGGAGCTGTTTTTT
TRBJ1-2 NA TRBV24-1 NA CATSETERYGYTF TGTGCCACCAGTGAAACAGAGCGCTATGGCTACACCTTC
TRBJ2-4 NA TRBV7-2 TRBD1 CASSLWQGVAKNIQYF TGTGCCAGCAGCTTATGGCAGGGGGTAGCCAAAAACATTCAGTACTTC
TRBJ2-1 NA TRBV24-1 NA CATSDLSGYHYNEQFF TGTGCCACCAGTGATTTAAGCGGCTACCACTACAATGAGCAGTTCTTC
TRBJ2-7 NA TRBV27 NA CASSLLGVYEQYF TGTGCCAGCAGTTTATTGGGGGTCTACGAGCAGTACTTC
TRBJ1-1 NA TRBV19 NA CASSIGARQSNTEAFF TGTGCCAGTAGTATAGGGGCTCGACAGTCGAACACTGAAGCTTTCTTT
TRBJ1-2 NA TRBV7-2 TRBD1 CASSAIVGTGIYGYTF TGTGCCAGCAGCGCTATTGTCGGGACAGGGATCTATGGCTACACCTTC
TRBJ1-4 NA TRBV19 NA CASSRTITNEKLFF TGTGCCAGTAGTCGGACAATAACTAATGAAAAACTGTTTTTT
TRBJ1-3 NA TRBV29-1 TRBD1 CSADRANTIYF TGCAGCGCGGACAGGGCCAACACCATATATTTT
TRBJ1-3 NA TRBV28 TRBD1 CASRDRGIRENTIYF TGTGCCAGCAGAGACAGGGGAATCAGAGAAAACACCATATATTTT
TRBJ2-7 NA TRBV28 TRBD1 CASTPGQGTYEQYF TGTGCCAGCACTCCGGGACAGGGGACCTACGAGCAGTACTTC
TRBJ2-1 NA TRBV6-1 TRBD1 CASSDGQGGVSYNEQFF TGTGCCAGCAGTGACGGACAGGGGGGGGTATCCTACAATGAGCAGTTCTTC
TRBJ1-2 NA TRBV30 NA CAWTGRFWTHYGYTF TGTGCCTGGACCGGCCGGTTCTGGACTCACTATGGCTACACCTTC
TRBJ1-1 NA TRBV3-1/TRBV3-2 NA CASSQDWVNTEAFF TGTGCCAGCAGCCAAGATTGGGTGAACACTGAAGCTTTCTTT
TRBJ2-4 NA TRBV11-2 TRBD1 CASSPLSGQGNIQYF TGTGCCAGCAGCCCCCTATCGGGACAGGGAAACATTCAGTACTTC
TRBJ1-1 NA TRBV7-8 NA CASSPPWTGGTEAFF TGTGCCAGCAGCCCACCGTGGACGGGGGGAACTGAAGCTTTCTTT
TRBJ2-5 NA TRBV6-1 NA CASSDTAQTQETQYF TGTGCCAGCAGTGACACCGCTCAGACACAAGAGACCCAGTACTTC
TRBJ1-1 NA TRBV5-1 NA CASSLLGANTEAFF TGCGCCAGCAGCTTGTTGGGGGCGAACACTGAAGCTTTCTTT
TRBJ1-5 NA TRBV29-1 NA CSVGGSNQPQHF TGCAGCGTTGGGGGTAGCAATCAGCCCCAGCATTTT
TRBJ2-2 NA TRBV5-5 NA CASSLFGTGELFF TGTGCCAGCAGCTTGTTTGGCACCGGGGAGCTGTTTTTT
TRBJ2-2 NA TRBV30 NA CAWSFYLTGSPEKTGELFF TGTGCCTGGAGTTTTTATTTGACCGGGTCCCCCGAGAAAACCGGGGAGCTGTTTTTT
TRBJ1-4 NA TRBV7-6 NA CASSLRGPGEKLFF TGTGCCAGCAGCTTACGAGGGCCGGGCGAAAAACTGTTTTTT
TRBJ1-1 NA TRBV6-5 TRBD1 CASSRETGLAFF TGTGCCAGCAGCCGAGAGACAGGGTTGGCTTTCTTT